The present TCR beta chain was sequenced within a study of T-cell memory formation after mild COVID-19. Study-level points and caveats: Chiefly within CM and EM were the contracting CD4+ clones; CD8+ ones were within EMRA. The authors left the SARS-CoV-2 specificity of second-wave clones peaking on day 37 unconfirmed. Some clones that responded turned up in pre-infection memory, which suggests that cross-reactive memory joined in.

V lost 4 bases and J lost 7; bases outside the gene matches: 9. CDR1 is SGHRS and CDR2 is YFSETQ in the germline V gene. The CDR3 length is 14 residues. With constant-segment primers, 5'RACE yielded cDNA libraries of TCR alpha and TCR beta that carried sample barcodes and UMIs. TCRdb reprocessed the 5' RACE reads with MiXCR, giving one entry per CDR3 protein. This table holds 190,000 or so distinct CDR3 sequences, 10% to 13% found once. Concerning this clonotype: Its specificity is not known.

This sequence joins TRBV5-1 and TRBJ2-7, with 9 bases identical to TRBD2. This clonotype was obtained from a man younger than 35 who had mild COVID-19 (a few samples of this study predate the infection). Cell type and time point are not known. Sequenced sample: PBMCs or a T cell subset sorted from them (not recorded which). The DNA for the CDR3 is TGCGCCAGCAGCCCAGGGCTAGCGGGGAGTGAGCAGTACGTC. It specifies CASSPGLAGSEQYV.